This T cell receptor beta chain was sequenced in a study of blood T cell repertoires in COVID-19. Unmatched junction bases numbered 4, after V lost 10 bases and J lost 1 base. Germline CDR1 reads ENHRY; CDR2 reads SYGVKD. The CDR3 length is 13 residues. Data came from immunoSEQ multiplex PCR; TCRdb stores just in-frame clones and leaves some out. The sample has more than 75,000 clones; 75% to 90% are singletons. The source of this sequence is a man older than 75 with active or convalescent COVID-19. This rearrangement joins TRBV10-3 to TRBJ1-1; TRBD1 matches at 9 bases. What was sequenced was peripheral blood. As DNA, the CDR3 is TGTGCCACGCGACAGGGGGAGAACACTGAAGCTTTCTTT. Protein sequence: CATRQGENTEAFF.